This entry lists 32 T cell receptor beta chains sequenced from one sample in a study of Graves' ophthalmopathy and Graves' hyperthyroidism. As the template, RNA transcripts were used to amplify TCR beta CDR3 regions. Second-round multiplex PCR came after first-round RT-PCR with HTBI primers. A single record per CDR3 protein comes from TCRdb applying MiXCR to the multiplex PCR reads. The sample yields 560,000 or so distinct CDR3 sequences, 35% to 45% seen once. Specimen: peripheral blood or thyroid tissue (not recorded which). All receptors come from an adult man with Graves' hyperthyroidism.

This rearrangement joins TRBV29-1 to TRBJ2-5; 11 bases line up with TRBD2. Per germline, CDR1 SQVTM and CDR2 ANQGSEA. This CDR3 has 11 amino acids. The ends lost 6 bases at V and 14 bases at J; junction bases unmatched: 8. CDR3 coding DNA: TGCAGCGTCTTGACTAGCGGGACCCGTTACTTC. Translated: CSVLTSGTRYF.

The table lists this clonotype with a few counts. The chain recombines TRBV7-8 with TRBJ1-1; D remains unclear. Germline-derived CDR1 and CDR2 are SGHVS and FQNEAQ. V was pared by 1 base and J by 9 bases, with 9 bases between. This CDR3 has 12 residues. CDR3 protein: CASSLETPKAFF. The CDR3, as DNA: TGTGCCAGCAGCTTAGAAACCCCCAAAGCTTTCTTT.

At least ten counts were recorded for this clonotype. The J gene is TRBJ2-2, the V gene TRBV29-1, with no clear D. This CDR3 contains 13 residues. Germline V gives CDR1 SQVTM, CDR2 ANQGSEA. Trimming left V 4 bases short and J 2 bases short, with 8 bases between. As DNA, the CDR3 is TGCAGCGTTGTTTACAGCAACACCGGGGAGCTGTTTTTT. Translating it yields CSVVYSNTGELFF.

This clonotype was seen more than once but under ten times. CDR3 nucleotide sequence: TGTGCCAGCAGTTTATACCAGGGGGCGAGAGGCTACACCTTC. It is translated as CASSLYQGARGYTF. The J gene is TRBJ1-2, the V gene TRBV12-3 or TRBV12-4; 8 nucleotides align to TRBD1. There are 14 residues in the CDR3. V trimming: 2 bases; J trimming: 8 bases; junction bases outside the gene matches: 7.

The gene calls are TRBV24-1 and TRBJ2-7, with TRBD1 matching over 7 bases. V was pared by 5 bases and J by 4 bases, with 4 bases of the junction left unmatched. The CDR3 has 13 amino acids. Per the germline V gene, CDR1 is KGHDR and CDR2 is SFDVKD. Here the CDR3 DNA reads TGTGCCACCAGTGTGCAGGGGGAGTACGAGCAGTACTTC. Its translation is CATSVQGEYEQYF.

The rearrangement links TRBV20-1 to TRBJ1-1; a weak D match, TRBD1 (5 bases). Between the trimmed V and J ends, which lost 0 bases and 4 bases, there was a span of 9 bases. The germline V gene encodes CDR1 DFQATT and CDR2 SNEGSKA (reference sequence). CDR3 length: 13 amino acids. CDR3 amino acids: CSARDARATEAFF. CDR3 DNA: TGCAGTGCTAGAGATGCCAGGGCCACTGAAGCTTTCTTT.

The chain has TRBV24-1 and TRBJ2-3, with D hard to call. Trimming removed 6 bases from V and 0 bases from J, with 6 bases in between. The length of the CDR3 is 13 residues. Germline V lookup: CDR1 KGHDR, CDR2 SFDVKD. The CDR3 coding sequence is TGTGCCACCAGTCCGGGTAGCACAGATACGCAGTATTTT. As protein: CATSPGSTDTQYF.

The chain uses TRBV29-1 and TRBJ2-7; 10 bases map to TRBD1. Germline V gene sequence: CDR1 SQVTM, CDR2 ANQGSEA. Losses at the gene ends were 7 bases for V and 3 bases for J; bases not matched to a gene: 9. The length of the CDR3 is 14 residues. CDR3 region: CSGGTGDTNYEQYF. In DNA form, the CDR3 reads TGCAGCGGGGGGACAGGGGATACAAACTACGAGCAGTACTTC.

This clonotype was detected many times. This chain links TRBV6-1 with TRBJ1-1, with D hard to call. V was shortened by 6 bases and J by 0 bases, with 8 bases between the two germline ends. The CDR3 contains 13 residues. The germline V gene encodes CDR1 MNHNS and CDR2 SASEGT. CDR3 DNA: TGTGCCAGCAGCGCCGTGATGAACACTGAAGCTTTCTTT. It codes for CASSAVMNTEAFF.

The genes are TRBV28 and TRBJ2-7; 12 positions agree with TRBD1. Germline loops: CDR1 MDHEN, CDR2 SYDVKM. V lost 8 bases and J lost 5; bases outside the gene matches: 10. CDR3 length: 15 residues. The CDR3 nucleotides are TGTGCCAGCGGGGGTGCCGGGACAGGGGGCAACGAGCAGTACTTC. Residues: CASGGAGTGGNEQYF.

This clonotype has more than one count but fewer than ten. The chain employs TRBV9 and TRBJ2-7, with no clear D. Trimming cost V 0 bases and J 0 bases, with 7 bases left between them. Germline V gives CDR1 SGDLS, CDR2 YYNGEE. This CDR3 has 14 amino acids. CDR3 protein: CASSVEPDSYEQYF. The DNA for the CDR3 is TGTGCCAGCAGCGTAGAACCGGACTCCTACGAGCAGTACTTC.

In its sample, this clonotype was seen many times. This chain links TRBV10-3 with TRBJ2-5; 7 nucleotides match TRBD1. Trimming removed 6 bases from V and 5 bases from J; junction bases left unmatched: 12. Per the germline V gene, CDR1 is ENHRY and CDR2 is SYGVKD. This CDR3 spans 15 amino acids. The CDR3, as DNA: TGTGCCATCAGGGAAAAGGGGGCAACAGAGGAGACCCAGTACTTC. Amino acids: CAIREKGATEETQYF.

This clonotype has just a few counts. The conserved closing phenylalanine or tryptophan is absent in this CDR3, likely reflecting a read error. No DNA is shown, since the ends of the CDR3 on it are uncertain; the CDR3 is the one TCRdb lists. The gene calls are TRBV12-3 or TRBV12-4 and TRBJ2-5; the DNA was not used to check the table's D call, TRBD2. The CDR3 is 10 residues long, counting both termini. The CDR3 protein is CASSPGSGRA.

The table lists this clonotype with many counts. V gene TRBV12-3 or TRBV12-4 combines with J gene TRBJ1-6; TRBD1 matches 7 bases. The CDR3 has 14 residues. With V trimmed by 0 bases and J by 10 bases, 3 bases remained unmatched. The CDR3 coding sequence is TGTGCCAGCAGTTTAGCACAGGGGAGCTCACCCCTCCACTTT. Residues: CASSLAQGSSPLHF.

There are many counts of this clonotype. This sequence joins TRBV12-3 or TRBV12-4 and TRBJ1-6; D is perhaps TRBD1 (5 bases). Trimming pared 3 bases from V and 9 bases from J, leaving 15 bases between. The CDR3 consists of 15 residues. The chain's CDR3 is CASSLQARGSSPLHF. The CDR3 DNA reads TGTGCCAGCAGTTTGCAGGCGCGGGGGAGTTCACCCCTCCACTTT.

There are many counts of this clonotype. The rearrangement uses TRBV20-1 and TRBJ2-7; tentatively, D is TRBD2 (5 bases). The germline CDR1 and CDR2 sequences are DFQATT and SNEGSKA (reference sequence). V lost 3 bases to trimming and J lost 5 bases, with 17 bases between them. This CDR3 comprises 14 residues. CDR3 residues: CSASFRGPNNEQYF. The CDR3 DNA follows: TGCAGTGCTAGTTTCCGCGGGCCGAATAACGAGCAGTACTTC.

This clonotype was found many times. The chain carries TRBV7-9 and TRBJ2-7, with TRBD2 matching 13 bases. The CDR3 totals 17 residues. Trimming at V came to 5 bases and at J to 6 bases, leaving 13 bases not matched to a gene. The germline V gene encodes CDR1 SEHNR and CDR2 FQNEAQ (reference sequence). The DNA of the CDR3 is TGTGCCAGCAGCAATGACCCTTGGACTAGCGGGAGAACCGAGCAGTACTTC. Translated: CASSNDPWTSGRTEQYF.

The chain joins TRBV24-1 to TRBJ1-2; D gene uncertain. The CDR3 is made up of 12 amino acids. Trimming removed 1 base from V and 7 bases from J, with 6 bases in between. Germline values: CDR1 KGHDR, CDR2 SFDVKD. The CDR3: CATSDFNSGYTF. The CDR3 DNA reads TGTGCCACCAGTGATTTTAATAGTGGCTACACCTTC.

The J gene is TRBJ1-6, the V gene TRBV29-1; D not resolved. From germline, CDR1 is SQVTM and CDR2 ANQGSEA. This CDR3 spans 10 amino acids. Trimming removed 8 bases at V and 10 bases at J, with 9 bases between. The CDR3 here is CSLRGSPLHF. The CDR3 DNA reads TGCAGCTTACGTGGATCACCCCTCCACTTT.

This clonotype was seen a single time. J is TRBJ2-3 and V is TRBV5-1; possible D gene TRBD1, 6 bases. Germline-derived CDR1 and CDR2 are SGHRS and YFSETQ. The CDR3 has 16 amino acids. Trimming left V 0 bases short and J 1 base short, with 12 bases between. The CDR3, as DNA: TGCGCCAGCAGCTTGGAACAGGGATGGGGCACAGATACGCAGTATTTT. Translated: CASSLEQGWGTDTQYF.

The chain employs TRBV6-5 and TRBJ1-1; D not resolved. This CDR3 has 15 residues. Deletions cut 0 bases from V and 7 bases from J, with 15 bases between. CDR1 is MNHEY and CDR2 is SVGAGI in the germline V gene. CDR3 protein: CASSYSVLGKDEAFF. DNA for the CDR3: TGTGCCAGCAGTTACTCAGTCCTTGGTAAAGATGAAGCTTTCTTT.

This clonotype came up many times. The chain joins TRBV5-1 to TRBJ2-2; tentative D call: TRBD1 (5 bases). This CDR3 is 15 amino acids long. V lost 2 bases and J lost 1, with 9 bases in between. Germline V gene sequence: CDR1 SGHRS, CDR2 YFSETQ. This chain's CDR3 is CASSLNQGNTGELFF. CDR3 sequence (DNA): TGCGCCAGCAGCTTAAACCAGGGGAACACCGGGGAGCTGTTTTTT.

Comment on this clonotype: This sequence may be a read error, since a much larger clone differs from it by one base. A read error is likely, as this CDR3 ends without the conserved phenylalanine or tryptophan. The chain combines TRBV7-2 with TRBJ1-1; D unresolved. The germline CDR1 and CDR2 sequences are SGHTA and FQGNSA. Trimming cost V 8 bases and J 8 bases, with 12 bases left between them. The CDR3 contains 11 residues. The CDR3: CASVAYNEAFS. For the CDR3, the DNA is TGTGCCAGCGTAGCGTATAACGAAGCTTTCTCT.

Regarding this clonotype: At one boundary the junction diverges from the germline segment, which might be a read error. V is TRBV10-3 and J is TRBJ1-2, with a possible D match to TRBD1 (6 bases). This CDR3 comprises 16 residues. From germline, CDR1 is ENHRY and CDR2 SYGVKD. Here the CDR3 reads CASSLSGQGSSYGYTF. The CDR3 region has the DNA TGTGCCAGCAGTTTATCGGGCCAGGGGAGTAGCTATGGCTACACCTTC.

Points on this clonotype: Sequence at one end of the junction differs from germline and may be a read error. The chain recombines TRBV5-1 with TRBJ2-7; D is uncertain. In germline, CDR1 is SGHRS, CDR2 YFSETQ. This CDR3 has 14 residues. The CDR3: CASAKVEATYGQYF. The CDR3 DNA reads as TGCGCCAGCGCAAAAGTAGAGGCAACCTACGGGCAGTACTTC.

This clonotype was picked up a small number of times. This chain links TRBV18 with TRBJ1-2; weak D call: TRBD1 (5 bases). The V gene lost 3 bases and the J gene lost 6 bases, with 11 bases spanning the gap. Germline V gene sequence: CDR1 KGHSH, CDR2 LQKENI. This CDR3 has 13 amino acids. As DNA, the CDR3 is TGTGCCAGCTCACCGGGACCGGGACATGGCTACACCTTC. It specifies CASSPGPGHGYTF.

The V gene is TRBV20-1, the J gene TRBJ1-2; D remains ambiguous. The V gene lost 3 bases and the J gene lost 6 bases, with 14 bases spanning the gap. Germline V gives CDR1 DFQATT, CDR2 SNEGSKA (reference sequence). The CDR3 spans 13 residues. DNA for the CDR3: TGCAGTGCTAGCGGAGGATGGAGGGATGGCTACACCTTC. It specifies CSASGGWRDGYTF.

CDR3: CSARDRSKDQPQHF. CDR3 sequence (DNA): TGCAGTGCTAGAGATCGGAGCAAGGATCAGCCCCAGCATTTT. This chain links TRBV20-1 with TRBJ1-5, with D unclear. V was clipped by 0 bases and J by 5 bases, with 11 bases between them. This CDR3 comprises 14 residues. Germline CDR1 and CDR2: DFQATT and SNEGSKA (reference sequence).

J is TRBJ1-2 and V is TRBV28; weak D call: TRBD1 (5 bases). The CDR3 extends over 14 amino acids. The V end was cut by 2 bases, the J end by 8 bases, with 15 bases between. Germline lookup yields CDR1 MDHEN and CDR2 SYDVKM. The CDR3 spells CASSLAGTLGGYTF. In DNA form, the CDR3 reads TGTGCCAGCAGTTTAGCCGGGACCCTGGGAGGCTACACCTTC.

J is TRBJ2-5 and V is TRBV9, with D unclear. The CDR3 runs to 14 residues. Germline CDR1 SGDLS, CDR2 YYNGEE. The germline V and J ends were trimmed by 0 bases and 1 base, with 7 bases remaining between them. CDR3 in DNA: TGTGCCAGCAGCGTAGGTCCCAGCCAAGAGACCCAGTACTTC. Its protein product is CASSVGPSQETQYF.

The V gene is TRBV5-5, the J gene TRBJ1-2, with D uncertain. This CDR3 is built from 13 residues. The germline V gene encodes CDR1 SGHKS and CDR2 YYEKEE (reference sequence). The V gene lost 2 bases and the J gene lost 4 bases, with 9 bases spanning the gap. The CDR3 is CASSLDGVYGYTF. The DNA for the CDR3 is TGTGCCAGCAGCTTAGATGGGGTCTATGGCTACACCTTC.

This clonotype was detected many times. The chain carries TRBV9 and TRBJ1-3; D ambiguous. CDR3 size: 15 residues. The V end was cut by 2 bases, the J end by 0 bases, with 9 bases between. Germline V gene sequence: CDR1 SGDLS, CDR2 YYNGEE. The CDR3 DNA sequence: TGTGCCAGCAGCGTGTCCGGGATCTCTGGAAACACCATATATTTT. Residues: CASSVSGISGNTIYF.